The present T cell receptor beta chain was sequenced within a study of human T cells and chemical hapten exposure. Study-level background: Mainly, slight library volume differences in the pool made TCR yields vary. Findings of the study overall: After DPC sensitization, TCRs above 1 in 1000 frequency showed no change.

This clonotype was seen many times. Its antigen remains unidentified. Each CDR3 protein is one row after TCRdb ran MiXCR on the RACE reads. The table has about 380,000 distinct CDR3 sequences, 6% to 7% seen once. Time point defined: patch test 2, 6 weeks after DPC sensitization. The treatment denotes: therapeutic diphenylcyclopropenone sensitization with weekly scalp DPC. Germline V gives CDR1 ENHRY, CDR2 SYGVKD. The CDR3 totals 12 residues. V lost 6 bases to trimming and J lost 3 bases, with 8 bases between them. J is TRBJ1-1 and V is TRBV10-3; D is possibly TRBD1 (6 bases). The starting material was whole blood, obtained in connection with sensitization to the hapten diphenylcyclopropenone (DPC). This TCR was recovered from a woman in her late teens or twenties with alopecia areata. Some clones in this sample may be carry-over from other donors' samples. The CDR3 sequence is CAISDRYTEAFF. CDR3 DNA sequence: TGTGCCATCAGCGACAGGTACACTGAAGCTTTCTTT.